A single sample is the source of the 13 T cell receptor beta chains below, sequenced in a study of blood T cell repertoires in COVID-19. TCRdb's table, derived via immunoSEQ multiplex PCR, lists solely in-frame clones and lacks some. Of 3,000 to 4,500 clones listed, 76% are singletons. The material sequenced was peripheral blood. The receptor source for this set is a human donor in a cohort sampled during active COVID-19.

The J gene is TRBJ2-3, the V gene TRBV28; D might be TRBD2 (5 bases). The CDR3 has 12 amino acids. V lost 11 bases to trimming and J lost 1 base, with 10 bases between them. CDR1 MDHEN and CDR2 SYDVKM come from the germline V gene. CDR3 region: CAAEACTDTQYF. The CDR3 DNA reads as TGTGCCGCGGAGGCCTGCACAGATACGCAGTATTTT.

This chain links TRBV29-1 with TRBJ2-1; a weak D match, TRBD2 (5 bases). V was cut by 8 bases and J by 5 bases, with 16 bases left in between. The CDR3 consists of 13 residues. Germline V lookup: CDR1 SQVTM, CDR2 ANQGSEA. CDR3 DNA sequence: TGCAGCTCCCGGGCGGGCGGAGACAATGAGCAGTTCTTC. Encoded protein: CSSRAGGDNEQFF.

The chain joins TRBV5-1 to TRBJ2-5, with 8 bases that match TRBD2. The germline V gene encodes CDR1 SGHRS and CDR2 YFSETQ. This CDR3 has 14 amino acids. The trim removed 3 bases at V and 2 bases at J, leaving 3 bases unmatched. CDR3 region: CASSSSGYQETQYF. Written as DNA, the CDR3 is TGCGCCAGCAGCTCTAGCGGGTATCAAGAGACCCAGTACTTC.

The rearrangement uses TRBV6-5 and TRBJ1-5; D possibly corresponds to TRBD1 (5 bases). The germline V and J ends were trimmed by 4 bases and 6 bases, with 13 bases remaining between them. The germline V gene has CDR1 MNHEY and CDR2 SVGAGI. The length of the CDR3 is 14 residues. The CDR3 region is CASSSSGGSQPQHF. CDR3 nucleotides: TGTGCCAGCAGTTCCTCCGGGGGGAGTCAGCCCCAGCATTTT.

By share, this clone ranks as large. This sequence joins TRBV27 and TRBJ1-1, with D possibly being TRBD1 (6 bases). Trimming cost V 5 bases and J 5 bases, with 18 bases left between them. Per the germline V gene, CDR1 is MNHEY and CDR2 is SMNVEV (reference sequence). The CDR3 sequence is 15 residues long. The CDR3 spells CASSLLGQFKTEAFF. CDR3 coding DNA: TGTGCCAGCAGTCTATTAGGACAGTTCAAAACTGAAGCTTTCTTT.

The chain carries TRBV28 and TRBJ2-1; maybe TRBD2 (7 bases). V shed 7 bases and J shed 2 bases, with 21 bases lying between them. The germline V gene encodes CDR1 MDHEN and CDR2 SYDVKM. There are 17 residues in the CDR3. In nucleotides, the CDR3 is TGTGCCAGCAAACCGCCCCTAGGGGGGGGGCCCTACAATGAGCAGTTCTTC. It yields the protein CASKPPLGGGPYNEQFF.

V usage is TRBV4-1 and J usage is TRBJ2-7, with a tentative D call TRBD1 (6 bases). There are 17 residues in the CDR3. CDR1 is MGHRA, CDR2 YSYEKL, per germline. V was cut by 1 base and J by 0 bases, with 16 bases left in between. The CDR3 DNA reads TGCGCCAGCAGCCAAGCATTGACAGGACGGAGCTCCTACGAGCAGTACTTC. Protein: CASSQALTGRSSYEQYF.

The CDR3 reads CASSDVSLAGDYNEQFF. CDR3 bases: TGTGCCAGCAGTGATGTATCTCTAGCGGGGGACTACAATGAGCAGTTCTTC. The chain is built from TRBV2 and TRBJ2-1; 10 bases map to TRBD2. CDR1 and CDR2 (germline): SNHLY, FYNNEI. CDR3 length: 17 amino acids. V shed 3 bases, J shed 3 bases, and the junction held 8 bases outside the gene matches. The entire variable domain, with the rest obtained from reference TRBV2 and TRBJ2-1, is as follows: EPEVTQTPSHQVTQMGQEVILRCVPISNHLYFYWYRQILGQKVEFLVSFYNNEISEKSEIFDDQFSVERPDGSNFTLKIRSTKLEDSAMYFCASSDVSLAGDYNEQFFGPGTRLTVL.

This clone was observed a handful of times. The chain employs TRBV6-2 or TRBV6-3 and TRBJ2-7; D is unresolved. Germline assignment: CDR1 MNHEY and CDR2 SVGEGT. This CDR3 is built from 13 residues. Deletions cut 0 bases from V and 6 bases from J, with 9 bases between. CDR3 DNA sequence: TGTGCCAGCAGTTACTCGGAGAACGCCGAGCAGTACGTC. Amino acids: CASSYSENAEQYV.

This clone was found once. This chain uses TRBV5-6 with TRBJ1-2, with TRBD1 matching over 7 bases. This CDR3 is built from 16 residues. Germline CDR1 reads SGHDT; CDR2 reads YYEEEE. Trimming took 0 bases from V and 1 from J; bases not matched to a gene: 6. The CDR3 DNA is TGTGCCAGCAGCTTGGTCAGGGGGACCTATAACTATGGCTACACCTTC. This codes for CASSLVRGTYNYGYTF.

The table lists this clone with a few counts. The chain recombines TRBV5-1 with TRBJ2-3; a possible D gene is TRBD2 (6 bases). This CDR3 comprises 13 residues. Trimming shortened V by 3 bases and J by 5 bases, and 10 bases separated the two germline ends. Looked up from germline, CDR1 is SGHRS and CDR2 is YFSETQ. CDR3 sequence: CASSSIGGDTQYF. The CDR3 DNA sequence: TGCGCCAGCAGCTCCATCGGGGGAGATACGCAGTATTTT.

The V call is TRBV7-3, the J call TRBJ1-2, with 7 bases fitting TRBD1. V gave up 1 base and J gave up 6 bases; unmatched junction bases: 2. This CDR3 has 13 amino acids. Germline V gene data show CDR1 as SGHTA and CDR2 as FQGTGA. The CDR3 bases are TGTGCCAGCAGCTTAAGAGGGGGCCATGGCTACACCTTC. Its translation is CASSLRGGHGYTF.

The rearrangement joins TRBV5-4 to TRBJ1-2; TRBD1 agrees at 7 bases. The ends lost 5 bases at V and 8 bases at J; junction bases unmatched: 9. The CDR3 consists of 13 residues. Germline V gene data show CDR1 as SGHNT and CDR2 as YYREEE (reference sequence). CDR3 in amino acids: CASREMGTDGYTF. As DNA, the CDR3 is TGTGCCAGCAGGGAGATGGGGACAGACGGCTACACCTTC.